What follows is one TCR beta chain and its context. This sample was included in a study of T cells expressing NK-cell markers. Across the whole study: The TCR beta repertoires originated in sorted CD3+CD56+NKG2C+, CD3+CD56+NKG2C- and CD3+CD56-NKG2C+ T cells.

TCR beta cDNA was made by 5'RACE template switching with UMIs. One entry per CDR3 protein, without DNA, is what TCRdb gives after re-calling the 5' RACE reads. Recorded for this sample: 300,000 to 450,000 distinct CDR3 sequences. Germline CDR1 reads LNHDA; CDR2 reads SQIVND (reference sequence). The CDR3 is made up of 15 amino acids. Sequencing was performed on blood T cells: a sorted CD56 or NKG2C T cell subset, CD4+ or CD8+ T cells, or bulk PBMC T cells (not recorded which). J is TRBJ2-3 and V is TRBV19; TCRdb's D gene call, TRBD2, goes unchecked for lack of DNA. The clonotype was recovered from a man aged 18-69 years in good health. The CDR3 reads CASEKAGGRADTQYF.